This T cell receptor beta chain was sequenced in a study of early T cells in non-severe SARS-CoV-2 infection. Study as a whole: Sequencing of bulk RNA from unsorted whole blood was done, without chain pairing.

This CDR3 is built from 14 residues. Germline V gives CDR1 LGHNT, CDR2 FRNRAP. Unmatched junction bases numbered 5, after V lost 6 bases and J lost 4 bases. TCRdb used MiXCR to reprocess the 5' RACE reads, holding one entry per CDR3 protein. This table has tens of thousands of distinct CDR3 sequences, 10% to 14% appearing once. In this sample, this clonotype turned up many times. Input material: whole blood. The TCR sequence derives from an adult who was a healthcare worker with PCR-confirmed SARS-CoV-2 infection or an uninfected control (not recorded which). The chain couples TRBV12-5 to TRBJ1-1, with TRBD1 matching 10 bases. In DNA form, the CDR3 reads TGTGCTAGTGGAAGGACAGGGGGGATCACTGAAGCTTTCTTT. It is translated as CASGRTGGITEAFF.